This is a list of T cell receptor beta chains from one sample in a study of blood T cell repertoires in COVID-19. Method: immunoSEQ multiplex PCR; TCRdb's copy keeps in-frame clones and lacks some. The sample yields 60,000 or so clones, roughly 74% seen once. Sequenced material: peripheral blood. The receptors originated from a woman of 80 years or more with acute or convalescent COVID-19. CDR3s include the opening cysteine and the closing phenylalanine or tryptophan. Each record gives: J gene, clone size, D gene, V gene, CDR3 DNA, CDR3 protein. The D gene is left open where the match is weak. Only some rows state a clone size, as once, few, many or a class for expanded clones.

TRBJ2-3	.	.	TRBV21-1	TGTGCCAGCCACAAGGGTTCGGGGACAGACACAGATACGCAGTATTTT	CASHKGSGTDTDTQYF
TRBJ2-5	few	.	TRBV27	TGTGCCAGCAGTTTCTCCCGGGGAGGAGAAGAGACCCAGTACTTC	CASSFSRGGEETQYF
TRBJ1-4	.	.	TRBV6-6	TGTGCCAGCACCAGGACAGTTGGGGCTAATGAAAAACTGTTTTTT	CASTRTVGANEKLFF
TRBJ2-5	once	.	TRBV5-1	TGCGCCAGCAGCTTGGCAGGGGCGGACCGGTTAGAGACCCAGTACTTC	CASSLAGADRLETQYF
TRBJ1-1	.	TRBD1	TRBV18	TGTGCCAGCTCCCTCGACAGGGGGCATACTGAAGCTTTCTTT	CASSLDRGHTEAFF
TRBJ1-1	.	.	TRBV9	TGTGCCAGCAGCGCATCGGGGCAGGGGGAAGCTTTCTTT	CASSASGQGEAFF
TRBJ1-1	.	.	TRBV27	TGTGCCAGCAGGGGGGGAGCAAATACTGAAGCTTTCTTT	CASRGGANTEAFF
TRBJ2-5	.	TRBD1	TRBV10-1	TGCGCCAGCAGTGAATCCTCGGGACAGGGGATTATAAGGGGGCAAGAGACCCAGTACTTC	CASSESSGQGIIRGQETQYF
TRBJ2-7	.	TRBD2	TRBV6-2/TRBV6-3	TGTGCCAGCAGTTACACAGCGGGAGGACCATATTTCTACGAGCAGTACTTC	CASSYTAGGPYFYEQYF
TRBJ1-1	.	TRBD1	TRBV28	TGTGCCAGCAGTTTATCCATACACAGGGGGAATATGAACACTGAAGCTTTCTTT	CASSLSIHRGNMNTEAFF
TRBJ2-7	.	TRBD2	TRBV6-2/TRBV6-3	TGTGCCAGCAGCGGGGGAGGGGTGGACTACGAGCAGTACTTC	CASSGGGVDYEQYF
TRBJ2-3	.	.	TRBV5-1	TGCGCCAGCAGCTTTGCGACCGGGAGCTCAGATACGCAGTATTTT	CASSFATGSSDTQYF
TRBJ1-2	.	.	TRBV29-1	TGCAGCGTGGGGACTGTCTATGGCTACACCTTC	CSVGTVYGYTF
TRBJ2-7	many	.	TRBV21-1	TGTGCCAGCAGCAAAGTATCGGACAGGAGCTCCTACGAGCAGTACTTC	CASSKVSDRSSYEQYF
TRBJ2-1	.	TRBD2	TRBV10-1	TGCGCCAGCAGTGAGCCTAGCGGTCCTTACAATGAGCAGTTCTTC	CASSEPSGPYNEQFF
TRBJ2-1	.	.	TRBV28	TGTGCCAGCAGTTTGGTGGCTGTCGATGAGCAGTTCTTC	CASSLVAVDEQFF
TRBJ1-2	.	TRBD1	TRBV5-1	TGCGCCAGCAGTCGACAGGGAGACTCGGGCTACACCTTC	CASSRQGDSGYTF
TRBJ2-3	.	TRBD2	TRBV7-2	TGTGCCAGCAGCTCAGACATGGGACTAGCGGGAGGGAGAGATACGCAGTATTTT	CASSSDMGLAGGRDTQYF
TRBJ2-7	.	TRBD1	TRBV19	TGTGCCAGTCACGACAGGGGGCGAAACGAGCAGTACTTC	CASHDRGRNEQYF
TRBJ2-1	few	.	TRBV29-1	TGCAGCGTTGAAGACTCTCTAGCTGGTGAGCAGTTCTTC	CSVEDSLAGEQFF
TRBJ2-6	.	TRBD1	TRBV5-1	TGCGCCAGCAGCTTGCAAATACAGGGGGCCAGCTCTGGGGCCAACGTCCTGACTTTC	CASSLQIQGASSGANVLTF
TRBJ2-1	.	TRBD2	TRBV30	TGTGCCTGGAACCCCGGGACTAGCGGAAACAATGAGCAGTTCTTC	CAWNPGTSGNNEQFF
TRBJ1-1	.	.	TRBV30	TGTGCCTGGAGTGTACCCCCACGGCAGGGCCGAGAAGCTTTCTTT	CAWSVPPRQGREAFF
TRBJ2-5	.	TRBD2	TRBV6-5	TGTGCCAGCAGCTACAGCGGGAGGGTTGGAGAGACCCAGTACTTC	CASSYSGRVGETQYF
TRBJ2-7	.	.	TRBV11-3	TGTGCCAGCAGCCGAATCGGCTACGAGCAGTACTTC	CASSRIGYEQYF
TRBJ2-1	many	TRBD2	TRBV2	TGTGCCAGGGAGCGGGGGACCTCCTACAATGAGCAGTTCTTC	CARERGTSYNEQFF
TRBJ2-7	few	TRBD1	TRBV18	TGTGCCAGCTGGCAGGGACAGGGGACCTACGAGCAGTACTTC	CASWQGQGTYEQYF
TRBJ2-7	.	TRBD1	TRBV5-1	TGCGCCAGCAGCTTGAGCGGGACAGGGAACGAGCAGTACTTC	CASSLSGTGNEQYF
TRBJ1-2	.	TRBD1	TRBV5-1	TGCGCCAGCAGCCCTCGGACAGGGGCCGAGTATGGCTACACCTTC	CASSPRTGAEYGYTF
TRBJ1-1	.	.	TRBV5-1	TGCGCCCGCCGCGGGCCGGGGGCCGGGGCGGGGGACACTGAAGCTTTCTTT	CARRGPGAGAGDTEAFF
TRBJ2-1	.	TRBD2	TRBV28	TGTGCCAGCAGTTTCAGTCTAGCGGGAGTGAATGAGCAGTTCTTC	CASSFSLAGVNEQFF
TRBJ1-2	.	.	TRBV29-1	TGCAGCAGCGACAGCTTCTATGGCTACACCTTC	CSSDSFYGYTF
TRBJ2-1	.	.	TRBV20-1	TGCAGTGCTAGTCGGCGGGGTGAGCAGTTCTTC	CSASRRGEQFF
TRBJ2-2	few	TRBD1	TRBV5-6	TGTGCCAGCAGCTTGGTCGGACAGGGATCTATCGGGGAGCTGTTTTTT	CASSLVGQGSIGELFF
TRBJ2-2	.	TRBD2	TRBV28	TGTGCCAGCAGTTTTCTGGCGGGAGGGACCGGGGAGCTGTTTTTT	CASSFLAGGTGELFF
TRBJ2-7	.	.	TRBV5-1	TGCGCCAGCAGCTTGGAGCGGTCCTACGAGCAGTACTTC	CASSLERSYEQYF
TRBJ1-4	.	.	TRBV28	TGTGCCAGCAGGAACCCAGGGGTACTGGGGCATCGTGAAAAACTGTTTTTT	CASRNPGVLGHREKLFF
TRBJ2-7	.	.	TRBV10-1	TGCGCCAGCAGTGTTCGGGAGAACCTCTACGAGCAGTACTTC	CASSVRENLYEQYF